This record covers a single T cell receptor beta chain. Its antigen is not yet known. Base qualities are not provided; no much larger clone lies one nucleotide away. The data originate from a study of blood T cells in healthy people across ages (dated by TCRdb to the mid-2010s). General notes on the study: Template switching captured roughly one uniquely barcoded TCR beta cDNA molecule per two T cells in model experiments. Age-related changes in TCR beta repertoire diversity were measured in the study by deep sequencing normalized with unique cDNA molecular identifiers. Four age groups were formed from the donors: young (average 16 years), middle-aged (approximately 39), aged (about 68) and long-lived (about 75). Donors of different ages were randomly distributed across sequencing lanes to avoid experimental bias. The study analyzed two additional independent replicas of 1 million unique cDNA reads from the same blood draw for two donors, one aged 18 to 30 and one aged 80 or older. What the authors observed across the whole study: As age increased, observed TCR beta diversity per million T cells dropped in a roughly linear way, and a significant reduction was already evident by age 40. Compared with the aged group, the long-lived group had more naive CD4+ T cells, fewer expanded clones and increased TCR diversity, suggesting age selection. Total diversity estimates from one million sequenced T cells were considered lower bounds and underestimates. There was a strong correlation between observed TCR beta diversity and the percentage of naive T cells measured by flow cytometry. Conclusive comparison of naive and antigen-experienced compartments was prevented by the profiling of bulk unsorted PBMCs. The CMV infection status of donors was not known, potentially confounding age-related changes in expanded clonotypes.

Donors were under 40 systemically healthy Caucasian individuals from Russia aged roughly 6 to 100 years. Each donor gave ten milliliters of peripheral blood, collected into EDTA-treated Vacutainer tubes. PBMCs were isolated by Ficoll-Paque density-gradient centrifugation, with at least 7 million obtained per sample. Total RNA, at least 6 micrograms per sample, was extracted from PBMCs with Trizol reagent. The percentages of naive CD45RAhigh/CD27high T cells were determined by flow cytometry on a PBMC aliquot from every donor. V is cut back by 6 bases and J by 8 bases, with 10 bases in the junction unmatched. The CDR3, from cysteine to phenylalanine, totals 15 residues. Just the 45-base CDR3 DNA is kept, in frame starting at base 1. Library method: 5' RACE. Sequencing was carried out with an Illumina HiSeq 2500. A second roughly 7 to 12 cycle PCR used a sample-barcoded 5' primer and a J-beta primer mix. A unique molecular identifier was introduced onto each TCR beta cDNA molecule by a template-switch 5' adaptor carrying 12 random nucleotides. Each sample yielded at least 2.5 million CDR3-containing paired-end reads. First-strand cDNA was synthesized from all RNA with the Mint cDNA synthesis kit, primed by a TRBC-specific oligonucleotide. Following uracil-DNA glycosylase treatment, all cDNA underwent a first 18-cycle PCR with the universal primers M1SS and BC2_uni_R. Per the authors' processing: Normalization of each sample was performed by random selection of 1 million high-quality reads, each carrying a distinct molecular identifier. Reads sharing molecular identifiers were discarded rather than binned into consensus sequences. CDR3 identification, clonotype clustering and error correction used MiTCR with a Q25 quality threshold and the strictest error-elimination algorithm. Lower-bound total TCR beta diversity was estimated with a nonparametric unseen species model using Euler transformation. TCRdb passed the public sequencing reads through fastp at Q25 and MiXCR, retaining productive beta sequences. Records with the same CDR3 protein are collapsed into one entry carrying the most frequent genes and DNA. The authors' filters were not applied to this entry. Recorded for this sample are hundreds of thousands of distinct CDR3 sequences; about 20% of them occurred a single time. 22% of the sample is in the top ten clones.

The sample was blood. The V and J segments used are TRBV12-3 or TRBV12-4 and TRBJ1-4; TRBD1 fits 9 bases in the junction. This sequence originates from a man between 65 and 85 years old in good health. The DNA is TGTGCCAGCAGCCAAAACAGGGGGCCTCGAGAAAAACTGTTTTTT. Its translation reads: CASSQNRGPREKLFF.